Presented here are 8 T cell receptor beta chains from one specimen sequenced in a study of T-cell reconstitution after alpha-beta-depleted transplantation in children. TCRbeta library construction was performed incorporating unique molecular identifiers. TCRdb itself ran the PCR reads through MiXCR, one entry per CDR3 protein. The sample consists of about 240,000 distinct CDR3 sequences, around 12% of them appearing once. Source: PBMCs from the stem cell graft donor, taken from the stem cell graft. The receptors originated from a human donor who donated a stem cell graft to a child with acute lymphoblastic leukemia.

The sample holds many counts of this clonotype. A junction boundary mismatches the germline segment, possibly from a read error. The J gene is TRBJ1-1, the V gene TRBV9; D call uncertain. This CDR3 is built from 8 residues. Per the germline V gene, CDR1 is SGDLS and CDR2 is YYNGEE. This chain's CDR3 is CASSPRIF. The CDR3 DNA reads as TGTGCCAGCAGCCCCCGGATCTTT.

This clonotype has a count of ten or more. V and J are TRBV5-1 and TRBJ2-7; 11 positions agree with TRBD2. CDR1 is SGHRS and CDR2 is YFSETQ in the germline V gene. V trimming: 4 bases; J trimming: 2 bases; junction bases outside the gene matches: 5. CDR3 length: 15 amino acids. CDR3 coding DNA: TGCGCCAGCAGCCCTAGCGGGGGGCTTACCTACGAGCAGTACTTC. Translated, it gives CASSPSGGLTYEQYF.

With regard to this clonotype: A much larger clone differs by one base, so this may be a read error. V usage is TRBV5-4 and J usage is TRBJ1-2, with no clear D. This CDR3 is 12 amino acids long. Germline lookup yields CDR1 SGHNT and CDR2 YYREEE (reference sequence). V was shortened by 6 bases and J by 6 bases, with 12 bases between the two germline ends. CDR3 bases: TGTGCCAGCACCTCATCTACCCATGGCTACACCTTC. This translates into CASTSSTHGYTF.

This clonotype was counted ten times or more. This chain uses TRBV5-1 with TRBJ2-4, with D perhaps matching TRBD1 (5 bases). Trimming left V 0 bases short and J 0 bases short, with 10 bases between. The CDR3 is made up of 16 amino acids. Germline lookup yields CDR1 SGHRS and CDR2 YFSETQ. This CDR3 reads CASSLVPGLAKNIQYF. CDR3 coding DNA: TGCGCCAGCAGCTTGGTACCAGGGCTAGCCAAAAACATTCAGTACTTC.

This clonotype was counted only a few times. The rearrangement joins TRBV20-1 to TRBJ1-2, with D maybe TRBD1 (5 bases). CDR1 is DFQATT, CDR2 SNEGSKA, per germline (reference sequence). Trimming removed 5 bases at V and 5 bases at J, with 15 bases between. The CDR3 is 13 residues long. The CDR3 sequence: CSADRGGWYGYTF. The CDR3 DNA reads TGCAGTGCTGATAGGGGTGGATGGTATGGCTACACCTTC.

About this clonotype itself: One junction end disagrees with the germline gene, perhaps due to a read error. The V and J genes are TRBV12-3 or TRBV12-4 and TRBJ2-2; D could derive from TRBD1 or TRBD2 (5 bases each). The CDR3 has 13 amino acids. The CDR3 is CASLLTDTGELFF. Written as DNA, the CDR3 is TGTGCCAGCCTTCTGACGGACACCGGGGAGCTGTTTTTC.

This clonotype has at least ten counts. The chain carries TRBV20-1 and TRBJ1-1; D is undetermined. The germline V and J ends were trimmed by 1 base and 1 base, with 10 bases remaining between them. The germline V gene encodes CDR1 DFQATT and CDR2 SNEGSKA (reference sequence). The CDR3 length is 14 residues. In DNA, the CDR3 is TGCAGTGCTAGAGGCCTTTTAGGGAACACTGAAGCTTTCTTT. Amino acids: CSARGLLGNTEAFF.

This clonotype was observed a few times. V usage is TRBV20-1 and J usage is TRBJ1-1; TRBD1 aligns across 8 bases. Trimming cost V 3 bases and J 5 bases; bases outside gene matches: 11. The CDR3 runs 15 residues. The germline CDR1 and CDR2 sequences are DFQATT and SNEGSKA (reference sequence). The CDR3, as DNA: TGCAGTGCTAGCTTCCAGGGGGCGGCCCGAACTGAAGCTTTCTTT. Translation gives CSASFQGAARTEAFF.